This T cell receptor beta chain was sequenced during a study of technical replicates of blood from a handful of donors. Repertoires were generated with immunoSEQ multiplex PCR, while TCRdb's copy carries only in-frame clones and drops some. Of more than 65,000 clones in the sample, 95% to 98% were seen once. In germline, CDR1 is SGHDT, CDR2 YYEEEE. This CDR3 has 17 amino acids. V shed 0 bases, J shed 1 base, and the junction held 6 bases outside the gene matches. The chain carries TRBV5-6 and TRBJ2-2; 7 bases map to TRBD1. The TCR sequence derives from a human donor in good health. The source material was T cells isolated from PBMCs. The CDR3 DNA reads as TGTGCCAGCAGCTTGGCCACAGGGGTGGGGAACACCGGGGAGCTGTTTTTT. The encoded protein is CASSLATGVGNTGELFF.